This entry is about one TCR beta chain. The target of this receptor is not known. No base quality information exists; no much larger clone differs at one position. The data originate from a study of blood T cell repertoires in COVID-19 (dated by TCRdb to the early 2020s). Regarding the complete study: Collaborator samples came from the United States, Italy and Spain and covered acute and convalescent phases of COVID-19. The prospective study material was composed of cDNA or gDNA derived from T cells, B-cell-depleted T cells, or PBMCs. The dataset comprised deeply sampled blood TCRbeta repertoires from subjects exposed to, actively infected with, or recovered from COVID-19. The repertoires were made available in a free public database intended to serve as a resource for research on the immune response to SARS-CoV-2. Samples were obtained from the ongoing ImmuneRACE study (first 160 participants) and from some 1,200 subjects provided by 6 global collaborators. Nearly every sample came with metadata listing a de-identified subject ID, COVID-19 status, age in years and sex. Where HLA class I and class II types were available, the types were taken from metadata supplied by the sample provider, not from assay-based typing. The investigation overall reported the following: The quantity of clinical and demographic metadata differed by source and by participant and was supplied without curation.

The germline V gene encodes CDR1 MNHEY and CDR2 SMNVEV (reference sequence). The germline V and J ends show losses of 5 bases and 3 bases respectively, and no gene match explains 7 bases of the junction. The cysteine opens and the phenylalanine closes a CDR3 of 15 amino acids. The kept DNA is CDR3 alone, 45 bases in frame from the first base. TCRbeta CDR3 regions were amplified from genomic DNA using the immunoSEQ Assay, a bias-controlled multiplex PCR. In the authors' own workflow: The number of nucleated cells in each sample was estimated from the amplification of reference gene primers within the assay. To quantify the absolute abundance of each unique TCRbeta CDR3 rearrangement, sequence reads were collapsed and filtered. For each sample, productive Simpson clonality was calculated as the square root of Simpson's diversity index over productive rearrangements. What TCRdb holds here is the immuneACCESS table cut down to in-frame rearrangements. Part of the clones is not present; checked against another copy, under half of the missing clones reflect an unresolved V gene, and the others are unexplained. V and J calls and clone size are as listed in that table; D and trimming were resolved from the DNA. This sample is represented by 55,000 to 75,000 clones; around 70% of them were singletons. Roughly 23% of the sample comes from the top ten.

Whole blood was collected in K2EDTA tubes by collaborating institutions according to the institutions' own protocols. For TCRbeta analysis, collaborator samples were shipped as frozen whole blood, as isolated PBMCs, or as DNA extracted from either sample type. Sequencing input: peripheral blood. The receptor was isolated from a man aged 55-75 years with acute or convalescent COVID-19. The rearranged chain carries TRBV27 and TRBJ2-3; TRBD2 fits 8 bases in the junction. The DNA sequence is given as TGTGCCAGCAGTATCTCCGGGACTAGAACAGATACGCAGTATTTT. It specifies CASSISGTRTDTQYF.